A single sample is the source of the 8 T cell receptor beta chains below, sequenced in a study of blood T cell dynamics during melanoma immunotherapy. Libraries were prepared by immunoSEQ multiplex PCR; TCRdb keeps only in-frame clonotypes and omits some of them. This table has tens of thousands of clones, approximately 88% appearing once. Time point reported: pre-treatment baseline. The material was blood, obtained from a patient treated with checkpoint blockade. Every receptor here comes from a human donor with melanoma.

This clone has just a few counts. The CDR3 nucleotides are TGTGCCAGCAGTTTATTCAGGGGCGAGCAGTACTTC. It yields the protein CASSLFRGEQYF. This chain uses TRBV28 with TRBJ2-7; possible D gene TRBD1, 6 bases. The CDR3 covers 12 residues. Germline CDR1 MDHEN, CDR2 SYDVKM. V lost 1 base to trimming and J lost 6 bases, with 7 bases between them.

This chain joins TRBV27 and TRBJ1-1; D is perhaps TRBD1 (6 bases). Germline values: CDR1 MNHEY, CDR2 SMNVEV (reference sequence). CDR3 size: 13 residues. The V end was cut by 8 bases, the J end by 11 bases, with 21 bases between. The CDR3 is CASGEQGTWMAFF. CDR3 DNA sequence: TGTGCCAGCGGTGAACAGGGCACCTGGATGGCTTTCTTT.

The rearrangement joins TRBV2 to TRBJ1-4, with no clear D. This CDR3 is built from 14 residues. From germline, CDR1 is SNHLY and CDR2 FYNNEI. V was cut by 2 bases and J by 8 bases, with 12 bases left in between. DNA for the CDR3: TGTGCCAGCAGTGAATTGGCGTCGGGCGAAAAACTGTTTTTT. Translating gives CASSELASGEKLFF.

This clone showed up just a few times. The V gene is TRBV9, the J gene TRBJ2-5, with 7 bases that match TRBD2. The CDR3 is 15 residues long. CDR1 is SGDLS, CDR2 YYNGEE, per germline. After removal of 0 bases from V and 5 bases from J, the junction contained 7 bases not matched to a gene. In DNA form, the CDR3 reads TGTGCCAGCAGCGTAGGAAACGGGAGGAGGGAGACCCAGTACTTC. Amino acid sequence: CASSVGNGRRETQYF.

This clone was recorded only once. This chain links TRBV9 with TRBJ2-1; D is uncertain. Trimming removed 0 bases from V and 10 bases from J, with 11 bases in between. The CDR3 consists of 13 residues. The germline CDR1 and CDR2 sequences are SGDLS and YYNGEE. The CDR3 spells CASSVVGFGEQFF. CDR3 DNA sequence: TGTGCCAGCAGCGTAGTAGGGTTCGGGGAGCAGTTCTTC.

CDR3 amino acids: CASSLTANTEAFF. As DNA, the CDR3 is TGTGCCAGTAGCTTGACAGCGAACACTGAAGCTTTCTTT. The gene calls are TRBV19 and TRBJ1-1, with a possible D match to TRBD1 (5 bases). Germline loops: CDR1 LNHDA, CDR2 SQIVND (reference sequence). This CDR3 contains 13 residues. The germline V and J ends were trimmed by 6 bases and 1 base, with 9 bases remaining between them. Supplemented by reference TRBV19 and TRBJ1-1, the full variable domain reads DGGITQSPKYLFRKEGQNVTLSCEQNLNHDAMYWYRQDPGQGLRLIYYSQIVNDFQKGDIAEGYSVSREKKESFPLTVTSAQKNPTAFYLCASSLTANTEAFFGQGTRLTVV.

The gene calls are TRBV28 and TRBJ1-2; D is unresolved. V was cut by 8 bases and J by 2 bases, with 9 bases left in between. The CDR3 has 12 residues. CDR1 and CDR2 (germline): MDHEN, SYDVKM. CDR3 residues: CASQAPNYGYTF. The CDR3, as DNA: TGTGCCAGCCAGGCACCCAACTATGGCTACACCTTC.

V usage is TRBV5-6 and J usage is TRBJ2-3, with 15 bases that match TRBD2. V shed 4 bases, J shed 7 bases, and the junction held 10 bases outside the gene matches. The CDR3 spans 17 residues. Germline CDR1 is SGHDT and CDR2 is YYEEEE. In DNA, the CDR3 is TGTGCCAGCAGCCCCCCGGGACTAGCGGGAGGATCGAATACGCAGTATTTT. Translation gives CASSPPGLAGGSNTQYF. The variable domain in full, completed from reference TRBV5-6 and TRBJ2-3, reads DAGVTQSPTHLIKTRGQQVTLRCSPKSGHDTVSWYQQALGQGPQFIFQYYEEEERQRGNFPDRFSGHQFPNYSSELNVNALLLGDSALYLCASSPPGLAGGSNTQYFGPGTRLTVL.